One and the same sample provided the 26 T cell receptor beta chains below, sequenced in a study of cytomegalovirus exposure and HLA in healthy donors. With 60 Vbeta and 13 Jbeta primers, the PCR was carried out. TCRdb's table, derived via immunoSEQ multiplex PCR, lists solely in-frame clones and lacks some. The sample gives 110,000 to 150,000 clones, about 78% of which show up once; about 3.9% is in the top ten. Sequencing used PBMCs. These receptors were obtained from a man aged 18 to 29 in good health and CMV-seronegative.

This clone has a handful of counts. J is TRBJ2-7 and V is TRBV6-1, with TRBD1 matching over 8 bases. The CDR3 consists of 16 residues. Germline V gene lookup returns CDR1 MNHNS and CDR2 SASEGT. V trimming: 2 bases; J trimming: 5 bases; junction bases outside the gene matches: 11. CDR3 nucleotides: TGTGCCAGCAGTGAACCAGGGGGCGCAGGTGGGAACGAGCAGTACTTC. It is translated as CASSEPGGAGGNEQYF.

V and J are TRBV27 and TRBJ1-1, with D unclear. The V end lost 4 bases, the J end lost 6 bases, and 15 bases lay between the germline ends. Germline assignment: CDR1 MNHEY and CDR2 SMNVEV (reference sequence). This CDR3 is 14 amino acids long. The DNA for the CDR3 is TGTGCCAGCAGTTATGGAGGGTTATTAGCTGAAGCTTTCTTT. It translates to CASSYGGLLAEAFF.

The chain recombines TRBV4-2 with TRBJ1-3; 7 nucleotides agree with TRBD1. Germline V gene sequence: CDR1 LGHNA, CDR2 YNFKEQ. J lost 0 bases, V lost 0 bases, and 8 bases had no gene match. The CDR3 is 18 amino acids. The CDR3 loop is CASSQDIVNRGSGNTIYF. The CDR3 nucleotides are TGTGCCAGCAGCCAAGATATTGTTAACAGGGGCTCTGGAAACACCATATATTTT.

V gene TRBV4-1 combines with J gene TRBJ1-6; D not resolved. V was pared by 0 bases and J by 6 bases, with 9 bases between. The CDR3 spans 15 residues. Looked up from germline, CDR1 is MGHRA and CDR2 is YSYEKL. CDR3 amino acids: CASSQETLVNSPLHF. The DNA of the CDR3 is TGCGCCAGCAGCCAAGAGACACTCGTTAATTCACCCCTCCACTTT.

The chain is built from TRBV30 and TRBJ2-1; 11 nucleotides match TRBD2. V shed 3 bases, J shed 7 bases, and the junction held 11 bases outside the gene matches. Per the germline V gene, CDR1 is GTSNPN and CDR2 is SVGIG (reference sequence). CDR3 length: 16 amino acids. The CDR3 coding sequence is TGTGCCTGGAGCACTAGCGGGAGCCATAAGGGGAATGAGCAGTTCTTC. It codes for CAWSTSGSHKGNEQFF. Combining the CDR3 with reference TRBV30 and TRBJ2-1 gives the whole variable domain SQTIHQWPATLVQPVGSPLSLECTVEGTSNPNLYWYRQAAGRGLQLLFYSVGIGQISSEVPQNLSASRPQDRQFILSSKKLLLSDSGFYLCAWSTSGSHKGNEQFFGPGTRLTVL.

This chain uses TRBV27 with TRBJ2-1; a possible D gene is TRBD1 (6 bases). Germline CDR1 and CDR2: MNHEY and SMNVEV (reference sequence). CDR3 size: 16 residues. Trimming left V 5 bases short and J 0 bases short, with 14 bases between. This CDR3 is CASSGWTVSSYNEQFF. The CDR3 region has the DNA TGTGCCAGCAGTGGATGGACAGTAAGCTCCTACAATGAGCAGTTCTTC.

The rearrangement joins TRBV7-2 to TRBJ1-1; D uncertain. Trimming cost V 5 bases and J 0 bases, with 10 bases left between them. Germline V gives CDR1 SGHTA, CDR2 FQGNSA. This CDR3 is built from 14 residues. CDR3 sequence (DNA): TGTGCCAGCAGCCTCATCGGAGTGAACACTGAAGCTTTCTTT. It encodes CASSLIGVNTEAFF.

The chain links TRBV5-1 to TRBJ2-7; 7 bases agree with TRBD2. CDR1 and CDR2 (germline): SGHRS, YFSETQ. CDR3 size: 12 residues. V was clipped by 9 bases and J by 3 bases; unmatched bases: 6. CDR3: CAIPSGGYEQYF. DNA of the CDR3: TGCGCCATCCCCTCGGGGGGCTACGAGCAGTACTTC. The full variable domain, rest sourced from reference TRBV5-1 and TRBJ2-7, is KAGVTQTPRYLIKTRGQQVTLSCSPISGHRSVSWYQQTPGQGLQFLFEYFSETQRNKGNFPGRFSGRQFSNSRSEMNVSTLELGDSALYLCAIPSGGYEQYFGPGTRLTVT.

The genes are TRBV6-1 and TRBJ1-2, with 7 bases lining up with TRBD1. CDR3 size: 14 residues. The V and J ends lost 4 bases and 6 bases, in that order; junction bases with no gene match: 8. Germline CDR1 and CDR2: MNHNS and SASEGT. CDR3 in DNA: TGTGCCAGCAGTGCCATAGGAGGGGGCAATGGCTACACCTTC. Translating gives CASSAIGGGNGYTF.

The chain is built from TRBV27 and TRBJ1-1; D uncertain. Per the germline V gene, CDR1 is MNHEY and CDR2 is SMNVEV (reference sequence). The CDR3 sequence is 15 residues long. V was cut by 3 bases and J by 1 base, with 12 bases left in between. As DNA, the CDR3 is TGTGCCAGCAGTTTGTCCCGGGTCGGGAACACTGAAGCTTTCTTT. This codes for CASSLSRVGNTEAFF.

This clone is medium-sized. DNA for the CDR3: TGTGCCAGCGATGGACTAGCGGGAAGCACAGATACGCAGTATTTT. Translated: CASDGLAGSTDTQYF. The chain employs TRBV6-1 and TRBJ2-3; 12 bases map to TRBD2. There are 15 residues in the CDR3. Unmatched junction bases numbered 3, after V lost 8 bases and J lost 0 bases. CDR1 and CDR2 from the germline V gene are MNHNS and SASEGT.

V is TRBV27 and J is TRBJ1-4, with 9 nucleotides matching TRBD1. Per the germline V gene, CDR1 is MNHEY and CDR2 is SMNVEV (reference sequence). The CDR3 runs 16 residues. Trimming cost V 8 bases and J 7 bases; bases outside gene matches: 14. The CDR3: CASGKTGTGYIEKLFF. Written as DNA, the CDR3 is TGTGCCAGCGGAAAAACCGGGACAGGGTATATTGAAAAACTGTTTTTT.

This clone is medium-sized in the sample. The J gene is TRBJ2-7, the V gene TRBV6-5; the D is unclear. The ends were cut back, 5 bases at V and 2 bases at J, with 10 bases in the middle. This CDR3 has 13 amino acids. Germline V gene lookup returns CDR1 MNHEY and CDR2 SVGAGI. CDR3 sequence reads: CASSPSLTYEQYF. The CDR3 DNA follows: TGTGCCAGCAGTCCGTCACTTACCTACGAGCAGTACTTC.

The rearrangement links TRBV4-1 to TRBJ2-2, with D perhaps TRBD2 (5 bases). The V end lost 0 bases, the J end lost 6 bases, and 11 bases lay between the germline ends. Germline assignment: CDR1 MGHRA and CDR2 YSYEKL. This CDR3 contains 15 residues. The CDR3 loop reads CASSQDSGSAGELFF. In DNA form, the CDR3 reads TGCGCCAGCAGCCAAGATTCGGGGTCGGCCGGGGAGCTGTTTTTT.

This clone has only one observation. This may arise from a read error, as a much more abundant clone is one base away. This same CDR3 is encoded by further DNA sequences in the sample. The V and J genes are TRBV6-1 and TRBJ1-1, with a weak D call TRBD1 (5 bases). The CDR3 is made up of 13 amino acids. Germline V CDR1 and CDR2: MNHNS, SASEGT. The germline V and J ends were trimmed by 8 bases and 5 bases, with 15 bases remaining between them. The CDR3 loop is CASWEGRGTEAFF. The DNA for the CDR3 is TGTGCCAGCTGGGAGGGGCGAGGGACTGAAGCTTTCTTT.

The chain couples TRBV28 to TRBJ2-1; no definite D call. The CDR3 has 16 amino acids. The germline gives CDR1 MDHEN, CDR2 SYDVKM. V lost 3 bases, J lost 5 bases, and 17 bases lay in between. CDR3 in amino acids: CASSFSLGSGNNEQFF. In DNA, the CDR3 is TGTGCCAGCAGTTTCTCCCTAGGTTCGGGTAACAATGAGCAGTTCTTC.

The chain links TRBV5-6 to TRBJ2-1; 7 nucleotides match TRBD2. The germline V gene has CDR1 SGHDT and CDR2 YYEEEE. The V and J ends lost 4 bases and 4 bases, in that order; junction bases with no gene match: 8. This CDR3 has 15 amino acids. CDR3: CASSRDSGPYNEQFF. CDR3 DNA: TGTGCCAGCAGCCGCGATAGCGGGCCTTACAATGAGCAGTTCTTC.

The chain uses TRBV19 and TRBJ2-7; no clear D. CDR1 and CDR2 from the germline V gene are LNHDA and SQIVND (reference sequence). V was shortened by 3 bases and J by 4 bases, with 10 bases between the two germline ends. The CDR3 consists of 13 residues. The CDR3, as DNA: TGTGCCAGTAGTATTGATTTGACTTACGAGCAGTACTTC. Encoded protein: CASSIDLTYEQYF.

CDR3: CASSLLQQGAGETQYF. The CDR3 DNA sequence: TGTGCCAGCTCACTACTTCAGCAGGGGGCTGGGGAGACCCAGTACTTC. V gene TRBV18 combines with J gene TRBJ2-5; 8 nucleotides agree with TRBD1. The CDR3 loop spans 16 amino acids. V dropped 4 bases and J dropped 5; count of bases not matched to a gene: 12. CDR1 and CDR2 (germline): KGHSH, LQKENI.

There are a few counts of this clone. CDR3 nucleotides: TGTGCCTGGAGTTATGCGGGCACCGGGGAGCTGTTTTTT. It encodes CAWSYAGTGELFF. The J gene is TRBJ2-2, the V gene TRBV30; possible D gene TRBD2, 5 bases. The germline V gene has CDR1 GTSNPN and CDR2 SVGIG (reference sequence). The CDR3 totals 13 residues. Trimming took 2 bases from V and 4 from J, leaving 8 bases between them.

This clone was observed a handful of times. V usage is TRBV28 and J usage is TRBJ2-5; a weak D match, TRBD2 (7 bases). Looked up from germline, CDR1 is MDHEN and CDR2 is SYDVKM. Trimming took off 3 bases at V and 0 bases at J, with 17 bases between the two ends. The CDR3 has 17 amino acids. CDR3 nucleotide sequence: TGTGCCAGCAGTTTTTACGGGGGGCCCATCGACCAAGAGACCCAGTACTTC. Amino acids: CASSFYGGPIDQETQYF.

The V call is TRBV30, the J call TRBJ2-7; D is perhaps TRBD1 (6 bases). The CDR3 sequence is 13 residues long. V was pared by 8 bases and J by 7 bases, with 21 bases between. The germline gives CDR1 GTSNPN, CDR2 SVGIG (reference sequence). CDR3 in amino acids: CALGAGVGLEQYF. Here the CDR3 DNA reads TGTGCCCTGGGTGCAGGGGTGGGTTTGGAGCAGTACTTC.

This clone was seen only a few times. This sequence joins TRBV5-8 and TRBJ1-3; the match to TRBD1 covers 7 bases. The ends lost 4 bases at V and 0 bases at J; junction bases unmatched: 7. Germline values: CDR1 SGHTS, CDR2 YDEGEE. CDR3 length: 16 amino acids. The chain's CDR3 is CASSLQGGSSGNTIYF. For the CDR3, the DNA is TGTGCCAGCAGCCTTCAGGGGGGTTCCTCTGGAAACACCATATATTTT. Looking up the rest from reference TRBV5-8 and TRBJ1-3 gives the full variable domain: EAGVTQSPTHLIKTRGQQATLRCSPISGHTSVYWYQQALGLGLQFLLWYDEGEERNRGNFPPRFSGRQFPNYSSELNVNALELEDSALYLCASSLQGGSSGNTIYFGEGSWLTVV.

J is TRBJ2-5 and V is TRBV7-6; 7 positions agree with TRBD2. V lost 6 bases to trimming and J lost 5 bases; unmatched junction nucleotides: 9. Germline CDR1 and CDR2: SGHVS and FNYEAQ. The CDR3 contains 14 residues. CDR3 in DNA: TGTGCCAGCAGTCTGATGACTAGCCGGGAGACCCAGTACTTC. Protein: CASSLMTSRETQYF.

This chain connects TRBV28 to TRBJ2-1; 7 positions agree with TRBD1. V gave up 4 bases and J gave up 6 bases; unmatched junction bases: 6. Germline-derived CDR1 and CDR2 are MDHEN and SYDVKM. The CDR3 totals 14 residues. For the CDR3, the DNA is TGTGCCAGCAGTTCCGAAAGGGACAGCAATGAGCAGTTCTTC. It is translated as CASSSERDSNEQFF.

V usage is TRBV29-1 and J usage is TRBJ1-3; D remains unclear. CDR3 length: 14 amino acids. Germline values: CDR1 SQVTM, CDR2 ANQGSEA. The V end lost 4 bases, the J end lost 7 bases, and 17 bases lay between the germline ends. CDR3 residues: CSVAYGGRANTIYF. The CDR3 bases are TGCAGCGTTGCGTATGGCGGGAGAGCTAACACCATATATTTT.